The present TCR beta chain was sequenced within a study of T cell responses to AZD1222 COVID-19 vaccine. Findings of the study overall: Seropositive AZD1222 recipients at baseline numbered only five or six. Once two AZD1222 doses were given, Spike-specific TCR breadth and depth went up.

There are 14 residues in the CDR3. The germline V gene has CDR1 SGHNT and CDR2 YYREEE (reference sequence). Trimming cost V 4 bases and J 3 bases, with 13 bases left between them. Clones were sequenced by immunoSEQ multiplex PCR, and TCRdb holds only the in-frame ones, with some missing. The profile shows 160,000 or so clones, roughly nine tenths of them singletons. On this clone: Its antigen is not known.

The chain carries TRBV5-4 and TRBJ1-2, with D perhaps matching TRBD1 (6 bases). The TCR was taken from an adult who had recovered from COVID-19. The material sequenced was peripheral blood, taken after recovery from COVID-19. The DNA of the CDR3 is TGTGCCAGCAGCCCCAACAGGGAACACTATGGCTACACCTTC. It codes for CASSPNREHYGYTF. Combining the CDR3 with reference TRBV5-4 and TRBJ1-2 gives the whole variable domain ETGVTQSPTHLIKTRGQQVTLRCSSQSGHNTVSWYQQALGQGPQFIFQYYREEENGRGNFPPRFSGLQFPNYSSELNVNALELDDSALYLCASSPNREHYGYTFGSGTRLTVV.